One sample yielded the 4 T cell receptor beta chains listed below, sequenced in a study of shared clonotypes between healthy human individuals. CD45RO-negative CD8 cells positively selected for CCR7 made up the naive population, which excluded terminally differentiated effector memory CD45RA+ cells. TCRdb keeps only in-frame clones here, not all; method: immunoSEQ multiplex PCR. This table has 1.5 million to 2.5 million clones, about 95% appearing once. Sequenced sample: naive CD8+ T cells sorted from blood. These receptor sequences come from a man between 18 and 35 years old in good health.

The rearrangement links TRBV27 to TRBJ2-5, with TRBD2 matching over 9 bases. V lost 0 bases and J lost 5; bases outside the gene matches: 7. CDR1 is MNHEY and CDR2 is SMNVEV in the germline V gene (reference sequence). There are 16 residues in the CDR3. The chain's CDR3 is CASSLSWREGMETQYF. CDR3 nucleotide sequence: TGTGCCAGCAGTTTATCGTGGCGGGAGGGCATGGAGACCCAGTACTTC.

The chain joins TRBV5-6 to TRBJ1-1; D is unresolved. The CDR3 sequence is 18 residues long. Deletions cut 0 bases from V and 1 base from J, with 19 bases between. CDR1 is SGHDT and CDR2 is YYEEEE in the germline V gene. This chain's CDR3 is CASSLALGPSLGNTEAFF. The CDR3 nucleotides read TGTGCCAGCAGCTTGGCCTTAGGACCCTCCTTGGGGAACACTGAAGCTTTCTTT.

The chain couples TRBV7-9 to TRBJ1-2; TRBD1 matches at 7 bases. There are 17 residues in the CDR3. Germline CDR1 and CDR2: SEHNR and FQNEAQ (reference sequence). J lost 1 base, V lost 6 bases, and 14 bases had no gene match. CDR3 sequence (DNA): TGTGCCAGCAGTCTCAGTCCGGGACAGATTTTTAACTATGGCTACACCTTC. The encoded protein is CASSLSPGQIFNYGYTF.

The CDR3 spells CASSPRGRGQPQHF. As DNA, the CDR3 is TGTGCCAGCAGTCCAAGGGGGCGCGGGCAGCCCCAGCATTTT. This rearrangement joins TRBV27 to TRBJ1-5; 7 nucleotides align to TRBD1. The CDR3 is 14 amino acids. The germline V gene has CDR1 MNHEY and CDR2 SMNVEV (reference sequence). Unmatched junction bases numbered 8, after V lost 5 bases and J lost 7 bases.